One sample yielded the 31 T cell receptor beta chains listed below, sequenced in a study of PD-1 blockade in classical Hodgkin lymphoma. Each patient relapsed following autologous stem cell transplantation, and prior brentuximab vedotin exposure differed. The data were produced by immunoSEQ multiplex PCR, yet TCRdb's version contains in-frame clones alone and is incomplete. In the table there are roughly 81,000 clones, roughly 91% of which are singletons. The material was peripheral blood mononuclear cells (PBMCs), obtained before the second cycle of nivolumab. The receptors derive from a human donor with classical Hodgkin lymphoma.

The V and J genes are TRBV9 and TRBJ2-1; D not resolved. The CDR3 sequence is 13 residues long. Germline lookup yields CDR1 SGDLS and CDR2 YYNGEE. The V and J ends lost 2 bases and 8 bases respectively, with 11 bases between them. The CDR3 sequence is CASSVSSAHEQFF. In DNA form, the CDR3 reads TGTGCCAGCAGCGTTTCCAGCGCCCATGAGCAGTTCTTC.

V usage is TRBV9 and J usage is TRBJ1-3; the D is unclear. CDR3 length equals 15 residues. Germline loops: CDR1 SGDLS, CDR2 YYNGEE. V was cut by 4 bases and J by 3 bases, with 14 bases left in between. The CDR3 sequence is CASSSSGIFGNTIYF. The CDR3 nucleotides are TGTGCCAGCAGCTCGTCCGGGATCTTTGGAAACACCATATATTTT. The full variable domain, completed using reference TRBV9 and TRBJ1-3, is DSGVTQTPKHLITATGQRVTLRCSPRSGDLSVYWYQQSLDQGLQFLIQYYNGEERAKGNILERFSAQQFPDLHSELNLSSLELGDSALYFCASSSSGIFGNTIYFGEGSWLTVV.

V is TRBV20-1 and J is TRBJ2-1; TRBD2 might be the D (5 bases). The length of the CDR3 is 11 residues. The germline gives CDR1 DFQATT, CDR2 SNEGSKA (reference sequence). Trimming took 2 bases from V and 9 from J, leaving 8 bases between them. CDR3: CSARLGLEQFF. CDR3 in DNA: TGCAGTGCTAGACTTGGACTTGAGCAGTTCTTC.

V usage is TRBV28 and J usage is TRBJ2-1, with 9 nucleotides matching TRBD1. The V segment lost 6 bases and the J segment 3 bases; nucleotides outside the gene matches: 9. From germline, CDR1 is MDHEN and CDR2 SYDVKM. This CDR3 has 16 amino acids. The CDR3 spells CASREQGAPSYNEQFF. The CDR3 DNA follows: TGTGCCAGCAGAGAACAGGGGGCACCGAGCTACAATGAGCAGTTCTTC.

This sequence joins TRBV6-1 and TRBJ2-7, with TRBD1 matching over 9 bases. This CDR3 contains 13 residues. V was clipped by 8 bases and J by 3 bases; unmatched bases: 5. Germline assignment: CDR1 MNHNS and CDR2 SASEGT. CDR3 in amino acids: CASPGTGFYEQYF. DNA of the CDR3: TGTGCCAGCCCCGGGACAGGGTTCTACGAGCAGTACTTC.

The rearrangement links TRBV30 to TRBJ2-7; tentatively, D is TRBD1 or TRBD2 (6 bases each). The germline V gene encodes CDR1 GTSNPN and CDR2 SVGIG (reference sequence). V dropped 0 bases and J dropped 6 bases, with 9 bases sitting between them. The CDR3 contains 12 residues. CDR3 region: CAWSVGGLEQYF. In DNA, the CDR3 is TGTGCCTGGAGTGTAGGGGGGCTCGAGCAGTACTTC.

The J gene is TRBJ2-3, the V gene TRBV10-3; TRBD1 matches 11 bases. After removal of 4 bases from V and 3 bases from J, the junction contained 6 bases not matched to a gene. This CDR3 comprises 16 residues. Germline loops: CDR1 ENHRY, CDR2 SYGVKD. The CDR3, as DNA: TGTGCCATCAGTGTCGGGACAGGGGGAAGGACAGATACGCAGTATTTT. It translates to CAISVGTGGRTDTQYF.

The rearrangement joins TRBV7-8 to TRBJ1-1; D is ambiguous. The germline gives CDR1 SGHVS, CDR2 FQNEAQ. The V end lost 1 base, the J end lost 0 bases, and 6 bases lay between the germline ends. This CDR3 region has 14 residues. The CDR3 DNA is TGTGCCAGCAGCTTAGAAGAGTTGAACACTGAAGCTTTCTTT. It is translated as CASSLEELNTEAFF.

The V gene is TRBV28, the J gene TRBJ1-5, with D perhaps TRBD1 (5 bases). The CDR3 is made up of 15 amino acids. CDR1 is MDHEN, CDR2 SYDVKM, per germline. The V end lost 8 bases, the J end lost 4 bases, and 18 bases lay between the germline ends. CDR3: CASELPQGENQPQHF. CDR3 sequence (DNA): TGTGCCAGCGAGCTTCCGCAGGGAGAAAATCAGCCCCAGCATTTT.

V is TRBV10-1 and J is TRBJ2-6; the match to TRBD1 covers 8 bases. Germline V gene lookup returns CDR1 WNHNN and CDR2 SYGVQD (reference sequence). The CDR3 is made up of 19 amino acids. The V and J ends lost 0 bases and 2 bases, in that order; junction bases with no gene match: 9. CDR3 nucleotides: TGCGCCAGCAGTGAGTCGACGGGAACAGGGGGAGCTGGGGCCAACGTCCTGACTTTC. Translation gives CASSESTGTGGAGANVLTF.

The chain is built from TRBV6-5 and TRBJ1-5, with D possibly TRBD1 on 6 matching bases. Germline assignment: CDR1 MNHEY and CDR2 SVGAGI. V was trimmed by 2 bases and J by 6 bases, leaving 11 bases between them. The CDR3 spans 14 residues. CDR3 nucleotides: TGTGCCAGCAGTTACAGGGGGTCGGGTCAGCCCCAGCATTTT. This translates into CASSYRGSGQPQHF.

V is TRBV6-5 and J is TRBJ1-1; unclear D gene. This CDR3 spans 14 amino acids. The germline V gene has CDR1 MNHEY and CDR2 SVGAGI. Trimming removed 2 bases from V and 0 bases from J, with 7 bases in between. CDR3 region: CASSYTYLNTEAFF. The DNA of the CDR3 is TGTGCCAGCAGTTACACGTACTTGAACACTGAAGCTTTCTTT.

This clone was picked up a small number of times. V is TRBV7-8 and J is TRBJ1-2; D is perhaps TRBD1 (5 bases). Germline lookup yields CDR1 SGHVS and CDR2 FQNEAQ. The CDR3 covers 13 residues. The ends were cut back, 7 bases at V and 8 bases at J, with 17 bases in the middle. The CDR3 DNA follows: TGTGCCAGCACCCCCCTGCCCCGGGGCGGCTACACCTTC. Translated, it gives CASTPLPRGGYTF. The full variable domain, in which reference TRBV7-8 and TRBJ1-2 provide the parts outside the CDR3, is GAGVSQSPRYKVAKRGQDVALRCDPISGHVSLFWYQQALGQGPEFLTYFQNEAQLDKSGLPSDRFFAERPEGSVSTLKIQRTQQEDSAVYLCASTPLPRGGYTFGSGTRLTVV.

The CDR3: CASSFSSNQPQHF. The CDR3 DNA reads TGTGCCAGCAGCTTTTCCAGCAATCAGCCCCAGCATTTT. The chain combines TRBV11-2 with TRBJ1-5; D gene uncertain. Trimming shortened V by 3 bases and J by 1 base, and 4 bases separated the two germline ends. Germline CDR1 and CDR2: SGHAT and FQNNGV. The CDR3 has 13 residues.

V and J are TRBV6-9 and TRBJ1-1, with 12 bases identical to TRBD1. This CDR3 has 14 amino acids. Germline CDR1 MNHGY, CDR2 SVAAGI. V was pared by 4 bases and J by 8 bases, with 5 bases of the junction left unmatched. CDR3 amino acids: CASSFSGTGGEAFF. The CDR3 DNA follows: TGTGCCAGCAGTTTTTCCGGGACAGGGGGCGAAGCTTTCTTT.

This chain uses TRBV11-2 with TRBJ1-1; D call uncertain. V was shortened by 5 bases and J by 4 bases, with 17 bases between the two germline ends. From germline, CDR1 is SGHAT and CDR2 FQNNGV. This CDR3 comprises 15 residues. The CDR3 region is CASSSLGRLGTEAFF. For the CDR3, the DNA is TGTGCCAGCAGCAGTCTGGGCAGGTTGGGCACTGAAGCTTTCTTT.

The chain links TRBV6-1 to TRBJ2-4; possible D gene TRBD2, 9 bases. V lost 3 bases to trimming and J lost 8 bases, with 20 bases between them. CDR1 is MNHNS, CDR2 SASEGT, per germline. This CDR3 spans 16 amino acids. DNA of the CDR3: TGTGCCAGCAGTGACGACGGACAGGGCGGGAGGGACATTCAGTACTTC. Its protein is CASSDDGQGGRDIQYF.

The rearrangement links TRBV5-1 to TRBJ2-1, with no clear D. The length of the CDR3 is 13 residues. Trimming cost V 3 bases and J 8 bases, with 12 bases left between them. Germline CDR1 SGHRS, CDR2 YFSETQ. CDR3 sequence reads: CASSYGPRDEQFF. The DNA for the CDR3 is TGCGCCAGCAGCTACGGGCCTCGGGATGAGCAGTTCTTC.

This rearrangement joins TRBV14 to TRBJ2-2; no firm D call. Germline assignment: CDR1 SGHDN and CDR2 FVKESK. Trimming removed 1 base at V and 0 bases at J, with 9 bases between. The CDR3 length is 16 residues. CDR3 nucleotides: TGTGCCAGCAGCCAAGCTATTAGTTCGAACACCGGGGAGCTGTTTTTT. This encodes CASSQAISSNTGELFF.

This clone was counted a few times. The chain recombines TRBV6-6 with TRBJ2-3; 9 bases agree with TRBD1. J gave up 5 bases and V 0 bases, and 6 bases lay outside the gene matches. The V gene's germline CDR1 is MNHNY and CDR2 SVGAGI (reference sequence). This CDR3 spans 16 amino acids. The CDR3 DNA follows: TGTGCCAGCAGTTACTCGGGACAGGGCGGCGGAGATACGCAGTATTTT. It codes for CASSYSGQGGGDTQYF.

V and J are TRBV7-9 and TRBJ2-2, with D unclear. The CDR3 extends over 13 amino acids. Germline V gene sequence: CDR1 SEHNR, CDR2 FQNEAQ (reference sequence). Trimming pared 0 bases from V and 7 bases from J, leaving 6 bases between. CDR3 sequence (DNA): TGTGCCAGCAGCTTAGCGGCCAACGGGGAGCTGTTTTTT. Translation gives CASSLAANGELFF.

This clone is a singleton in its sample. The gene calls are TRBV4-2 and TRBJ2-7, with 11 nucleotides matching TRBD2. Per the germline V gene, CDR1 is LGHNA and CDR2 is YNFKEQ. J lost 4 bases, V lost 4 bases, and 9 bases had no gene match. The CDR3 extends over 16 amino acids. The CDR3 bases are TGTGCCAGCAGCCCAGCCCCACTAGCGGGGGCTTACGAGCAGTACTTC. It is translated as CASSPAPLAGAYEQYF.

This sequence joins TRBV28 and TRBJ2-3, with 12 bases matching TRBD2. The V gene's germline CDR1 is MDHEN and CDR2 SYDVKM. The V and J ends lost 6 bases and 9 bases, in that order; junction bases with no gene match: 4. This CDR3 has 13 amino acids. The CDR3 coding sequence is TGTGCCAGCAGCCCTAGCGGGAGGGGAACGCAGTATTTT. This encodes CASSPSGRGTQYF.

This chain uses TRBV28 with TRBJ2-5; the D is unclear. Trimming removed 1 base at V and 2 bases at J, with 8 bases between. CDR3 length equals 14 residues. Germline-derived CDR1 and CDR2 are MDHEN and SYDVKM. The CDR3 region has the DNA TGTGCCAGCAGTTTATTAGCAAGACAAGAGACCCAGTACTTC. It codes for CASSLLARQETQYF.

This chain joins TRBV5-6 and TRBJ2-2, with 9 bases lining up with TRBD1. This CDR3 contains 16 residues. With V trimmed by 0 bases and J by 4 bases, 4 bases remained unmatched. Germline-derived CDR1 and CDR2 are SGHDT and YYEEEE. The CDR3, as DNA: TGTGCCAGCAGCTTGGAGACAGGGGGACCCACCGGGGAGCTGTTTTTT. Translation: CASSLETGGPTGELFF.

The chain carries TRBV6-1 and TRBJ2-7; D may be TRBD1 or TRBD2 (7 bases each). The ends were cut back, 11 bases at V and 6 bases at J, with 23 bases in the middle. Germline V gene lookup returns CDR1 MNHNS and CDR2 SASEGT. The CDR3 runs to 14 residues. The CDR3 DNA sequence: TGTGCCTACACAGGGGCGGGAGCGGCCCCCGAGCAGTACTTC. Translating it yields CAYTGAGAAPEQYF.

This clone was seen a single time. The chain joins TRBV27 to TRBJ2-6; TRBD1 matches at 7 bases. The CDR3 consists of 16 residues. Germline CDR1 is MNHEY and CDR2 is SMNVEV (reference sequence). V was pared by 4 bases and J by 0 bases, with 3 bases of the junction left unmatched. Here the CDR3 DNA reads TGTGCCAGCAGTTACCACAGGGGCTCTGGGGCCAACGTCCTGACTTTC. Translated, it gives CASSYHRGSGANVLTF.

This clone was seen a few times. The rearrangement uses TRBV25-1 and TRBJ2-6; the D gene is possibly TRBD2 (6 bases). CDR1 is MGHDK and CDR2 is SYGVNS in the germline V gene. The V gene lost 3 bases and the J gene lost 1 base, with 13 bases spanning the gap. This CDR3 has 17 amino acids. CDR3 DNA sequence: TGTGCCAGCAGTGAGCGGGGAAAAGGTTCTGGGGCCAACGTCCTGACTTTC. Translated: CASSERGKGSGANVLTF.

This sequence joins TRBV5-1 and TRBJ2-7; 12 nucleotides align to TRBD2. Per the germline V gene, CDR1 is SGHRS and CDR2 is YFSETQ. The CDR3 spans 17 residues. After removal of 2 bases from V and 0 bases from J, the junction contained 6 bases not matched to a gene. The CDR3 reads CASSFRATSGSSYEQYF. DNA of the CDR3: TGCGCCAGCAGCTTCCGAGCGACTAGCGGGAGCTCCTACGAGCAGTACTTC.

This sequence joins TRBV30 and TRBJ1-4, with D uncertain. V lost 0 bases and J lost 2, with 10 bases in between. CDR1 GTSNPN and CDR2 SVGIG come from the germline V gene (reference sequence). This CDR3 has 15 amino acids. The CDR3 spells CAWSVRRSTNEKLFF. CDR3 DNA sequence: TGTGCCTGGAGTGTACGGAGGTCGACTAATGAAAAACTGTTTTTT.

This chain joins TRBV2 and TRBJ2-2; D is undetermined. Germline V gives CDR1 SNHLY, CDR2 FYNNEI. CDR3 length equals 14 residues. Trimming took off 1 base at V and 0 bases at J, with 3 bases between the two ends. The CDR3 reads CASSEGTNTGELFF. The DNA for the CDR3 is TGTGCCAGCAGTGAAGGGACGAACACCGGGGAGCTGTTTTTT.